A selection of T cell receptor beta chains follows, all from one sample in a study of T cells after yellow fever vaccination. MiXCR was run by TCRdb on the 5' RACE reads, yielding one entry per CDR3 protein. Counted here are some 250,000 distinct CDR3 sequences, roughly 3.7% occurring once; the ten biggest clones make up 19%. The sequences come from PBMCs, collected 15 days after the yellow fever booster vaccination. These receptors came from a young man who received the YFV17D yellow fever vaccine. CDR3s include the opening cysteine and the closing phenylalanine or tryptophan. The order of the fields is V gene, D gene, J gene, clone size, CDR3 DNA, CDR3 protein. D genes are given only for firm matches. Size is omitted from some rows. Given values are once, few, many or a class for expanded clones.

>TRBV13|TRBD1|TRBJ2-3|many
TGTGCCAGCAGCTTAGAACAGGGGGCATTAACAGATACGCAGTATTTT
CASSLEQGALTDTQYF
>TRBV12-3/TRBV12-4|-|TRBJ2-7|-
TGTGCCAGCAGTTTTCCCGACCAGTACCCTTTCGAGCAGTACTTC
CASSFPDQYPFEQYF
>TRBV5-4|TRBD1|TRBJ1-2|few
TGTGCCAGCAGCTCCGGGACAGGGGCATCTTTGGGTGGCTACACCTTC
CASSSGTGASLGGYTF
>TRBV4-2|-|TRBJ2-7|many
TGTGCCAGCAGCCAAGTTTCGAGTGGCCTATACGAGCAGTACTTC
CASSQVSSGLYEQYF
>TRBV20-1|-|TRBJ1-4|many
TGCAGTGCCGCGGCCCCGGGCTATGAAAAACTGTTTTTT
CSAAAPGYEKLFF
>TRBV28|-|TRBJ2-2|many
TGTGCCAGCAGGCCGGTGGGAGGACAGCGGCCCGGGGAGCTGTTTTTT
CASRPVGGQRPGELFF
>TRBV4-3|-|TRBJ1-2|many
TGCGCCAGCAGCCAAGAAAGGCAGGGGTACTATGGCTACACCTTC
CASSQERQGYYGYTF
>TRBV7-9|-|TRBJ1-5|medium-sized
TGTGCCAGCAGCAGTTACGAAGGGGGATATAGCAATCAGCCCCAGCATTTT
CASSSYEGGYSNQPQHF
>TRBV7-3|TRBD2|TRBJ2-1|many
TGTGCCAGCAGCTTAACCCTACCGGGACTAGCGGGCCTAAATGAGCAGTTCTTC
CASSLTLPGLAGLNEQFF
>TRBV7-3|-|TRBJ1-3|many
TGTGCCAGCAGCCCCGGGGGATCTGGAAACACCATATATTTT
CASSPGGSGNTIYF
>TRBV6-5|-|TRBJ2-1|many
TGTGCCAGCAGTTACTTGGGGGGCAATGAGCAGTTCTTC
CASSYLGGNEQFF
>TRBV5-1|-|TRBJ1-2|many
TGCGCCAGCAGCTTGCATGCGGATGGCTACACCTTC
CASSLHADGYTF
>TRBV28|TRBD1|TRBJ1-5|-
TGTGCCAGCAGTTTAATGGGAAACAGGGGGGGGACTTTTAATCAGCCCCAGCATTTT
CASSLMGNRGGTFNQPQHF
>TRBV12-3/TRBV12-4|-|TRBJ1-5|-
TGTGCCAGCAGTTTTGTAACAGCCAATCAGCCCCAGCATTTT
CASSFVTANQPQHF
>TRBV11-2|-|TRBJ2-3|many
TGTGCCAGCAGATACAGGACCCACACGCAGTATTTT
CASRYRTHTQYF
>TRBV15|-|TRBJ1-5|many
TGTGCCACCAGCAGAGATTTGGAGTTTTGGGGTAGGAATCAGCCCCAGCATTTT
CATSRDLEFWGRNQPQHF
>TRBV6-5|TRBD1|TRBJ2-7|many
TGTGCCAGCAGGCGGACAGGGGGCTCCTACGAGCAGTACTTC
CASRRTGGSYEQYF
>TRBV6-5|-|TRBJ1-2|many
TGTGCCAGCAGTTACTCGGGGGGTGACTATGGCTACACCTTC
CASSYSGGDYGYTF